Listed here are 15 T cell receptor beta chains from one sample, sequenced in a study of control samples from healthy donors and cancer patients. The protocol was immunoSEQ multiplex PCR, while the TCRdb copy is restricted to in-frame clones and leaves out a portion. The repertoire holds roughly 370,000 clones, with around 90% as singletons. Sample: PBMCs. The origin of the receptors is a man aged 35 to 55 with head and neck cancer.

This sequence joins TRBV10-3 and TRBJ2-2; D might be TRBD1 (6 bases). Germline V lookup: CDR1 ENHRY, CDR2 SYGVKD. Trimming cost V 5 bases and J 0 bases, with 10 bases left between them. There are 15 residues in the CDR3. The chain's CDR3 is CAISFGTPNTGELFF. The CDR3, as DNA: TGTGCCATCAGTTTCGGGACACCGAACACCGGGGAGCTGTTTTTT.

The rearrangement links TRBV29-1 to TRBJ2-6; 7 bases align to TRBD2. The ends lost 4 bases at V and 4 bases at J; junction bases unmatched: 7. The germline gives CDR1 SQVTM, CDR2 ANQGSEA. CDR3 length: 15 amino acids. CDR3: CSVVSGVAGANVLTF. CDR3 DNA: TGCAGCGTTGTAAGCGGGGTGGCGGGGGCCAACGTCCTGACTTTC.

Turning to this clone: The same CDR3 also results from other DNA sequences found in this sample. The V gene is TRBV7-2, the J gene TRBJ2-4; 9 bases agree with TRBD2. There are 16 residues in the CDR3. Germline V CDR1 and CDR2: SGHTA, FQGNSA. V lost 6 bases, J lost 0 bases, and 6 bases stayed unmatched. The CDR3 coding sequence is TGTGCCAGCAGTTCAGCGGGGGGTCTAGCCAAAAACATTCAGTACTTC. Translating it yields CASSSAGGLAKNIQYF. Full variable domain (rest looked up from reference TRBV7-2 and TRBJ2-4): GAGVSQSPSNKVTEKGKDVELRCDPISGHTALYWYRQSLGQGLEFLIYFQGNSAPDKSGLPSDRFSAERTGGSVSTLTIQRTQQEDSAVYLCASSSAGGLAKNIQYFGAGTRLSVL.

The DNA for the CDR3 is TGTGCCAGCTCACCACAACAGGGGAGTTCTGGGGCCAACGTCCTGACTTTC. Amino acids: CASSPQQGSSGANVLTF. The chain is built from TRBV18 and TRBJ2-6, with 7 bases fitting TRBD1. Germline V gene data show CDR1 as KGHSH and CDR2 as LQKENI. V dropped 1 base and J dropped 1; count of bases not matched to a gene: 4. There are 17 residues in the CDR3.

V usage is TRBV9 and J usage is TRBJ1-5, with TRBD1 matching 9 bases. The CDR3 spans 15 residues. From germline, CDR1 is SGDLS and CDR2 YYNGEE. The junction had 6 bases not matched to a gene; V was cut back by 4 bases and J by 4 bases. The CDR3 DNA follows: TGTGCCAGCAGCTCCGGACAGGGGTGGAATCAGCCCCAGCATTTT. This translates into CASSSGQGWNQPQHF.

This clone came up a few times. This chain links TRBV12-3 or TRBV12-4 with TRBJ2-6; D is possibly TRBD2 (5 bases). Trimming removed 8 bases at V and 9 bases at J, with 14 bases between. This CDR3 is built from 13 residues. The CDR3 reads CASGRTGGNVLTF. In DNA form, the CDR3 reads TGTGCCAGCGGTCGGACTGGAGGCAACGTCCTGACTTTC.

In its sample, this clone was seen once. The chain employs TRBV12-3 or TRBV12-4 and TRBJ1-1; D perhaps matches TRBD1 (5 bases). The CDR3 contains 13 residues. V lost 4 bases and J 4 bases, leaving 10 bases between the germline ends. The CDR3 region has the DNA TGTGCCAGCAGTTCTGTGGGGGGCACTGAAGCTTTCTTT. The encoded protein is CASSSVGGTEAFF.

This chain connects TRBV3-1 (or the pseudogene TRBV3-2) to TRBJ1-4; a weak D match, TRBD1 (5 bases). V lost 2 bases, J lost 10 bases, and 17 bases lay in between. Germline assignment: CDR1 LGHDT and CDR2 YNNKEL (reference sequence). This CDR3 is built from 15 residues. CDR3 region: CASSQPGTVLGKLFF. The CDR3 coding sequence is TGTGCCAGCAGCCAACCTGGGACGGTTTTGGGAAAACTGTTTTTT.

V and J are TRBV10-1 and TRBJ2-7; TRBD1 matches 10 bases. This CDR3 has 15 residues. J lost 3 bases, V lost 3 bases, and 5 bases had no gene match. The germline CDR1 and CDR2 sequences are WNHNN and SYGVQD (reference sequence). CDR3 sequence (DNA): TGCGCCAGCAGTGATAACCGGGACAGGGGCTACGAGCAGTACTTC. Translating gives CASSDNRDRGYEQYF.

The chain has TRBV6-5 and TRBJ1-1; D ambiguous. Germline lookup yields CDR1 MNHEY and CDR2 SVGAGI. V was clipped by 0 bases and J by 8 bases, with 10 bases between them. There are 13 residues in the CDR3. The CDR3 DNA reads as TGTGCCAGCAGTTACTCGATGAAGTCCGAAGCTTTCTTT. Translating it yields CASSYSMKSEAFF.

The V gene is TRBV28, the J gene TRBJ2-5; no clear D gene. The CDR3 totals 10 residues. Germline V lookup: CDR1 MDHEN, CDR2 SYDVKM. Trimming shortened V by 10 bases and J by 5 bases, and 8 bases separated the two germline ends. The CDR3 bases are TGTGCCACCCGCCTTGAGACCCAGTACTTC. Protein product: CATRLETQYF. Variable domain in full (rest from reference TRBV28 and TRBJ2-5): DVKVTQSSRYLVKRTGEKVFLECVQDMDHENMFWYRQDPGLGLRLIYFSYDVKMKEKGDIPEGYSVSREKKERFSLILESASTNQTSMYLCATRLETQYFGPGTRLLVL.

This rearrangement joins TRBV11-1 to TRBJ2-6; D is perhaps TRBD1 (5 bases). Germline CDR1 SGHAT, CDR2 FQDESV (reference sequence). Trimming took off 5 bases at V and 9 bases at J, with 14 bases between the two ends. CDR3 size: 14 residues. In DNA, the CDR3 is TGTGCCAGCAGCCCAGGGTCTTGGGTCAACGTCCTGACTTTC. Its protein product is CASSPGSWVNVLTF.

The chain employs TRBV3-1 (or the pseudogene TRBV3-2) and TRBJ2-7, with TRBD2 matching over 11 bases. CDR1 LGHDT and CDR2 YNNKEL come from the germline V gene (reference sequence). Germline trimming cut 4 bases from V and 2 bases from J; bases unmatched to any gene: 7. The length of the CDR3 is 16 residues. DNA for the CDR3: TGTGCCAGCAGCCTCACTAGCGGGAGTTACACCTACGAGCAGTACTTC. It translates to CASSLTSGSYTYEQYF.

The genes are TRBV11-2 and TRBJ2-7; 8 nucleotides match TRBD1. There are 14 residues in the CDR3. The germline gives CDR1 SGHAT, CDR2 FQNNGV. J lost 2 bases, V lost 4 bases, and 4 bases had no gene match. CDR3 in amino acids: CASSSDRVTYEQYF. CDR3 DNA sequence: TGTGCCAGCAGCTCGGACAGGGTAACCTACGAGCAGTACTTC.

The chain joins TRBV4-2 to TRBJ1-4; D is unclear. This CDR3 spans 14 amino acids. Per germline, CDR1 LGHNA and CDR2 YNFKEQ. V was trimmed by 3 bases and J by 8 bases, leaving 13 bases between them. CDR3 region: CASSQWPGGEKLFF. In DNA, the CDR3 is TGTGCCAGCAGCCAGTGGCCCGGAGGGGAAAAACTGTTTTTT.